This TCR beta chain emerged from a study of tissue-resident memory T cells in lung cancer (dated by TCRdb to the late 2010s). Some background on the complete study: TCR beta-chain sequencing compared paired tumor TRM and tumor non-TRM populations from approximately eleven lung cancer patients. General conclusions and limits of the study: Compared with tumor non-TRM cells, tumor TRM cells had a significantly more restricted TCR repertoire, with lower Shannon-Wiener and inverse Simpson diversity. Expanded clonotypes accounted for an average of 73% of tumor TRM repertoires and roughly 51% of tumor non-TRM repertoires.

By its share of the sample, this clonotype is large (0.1 to 1%). Its target antigen remains unknown. At one boundary the junction diverges from the germline segment, which might be a read error. Instrument on record: Illumina MiSeq. Unique molecular identifiers were built into the TCR sequencing libraries, which were indexed using TruSeq single indexes. In the original analysis: TCR reads were mapped and error-corrected with MIGEC v1.2.7 and were then analyzed with VDJtools v1.1.7, with default settings applied for both tools. Repertoire diversity was quantified with Shannon-Wiener and inverse Simpson indices computed in VDJtools. A TCRbeta clonotype was defined as expanded when the clonotype met a frequency threshold of at least three. Wilcoxon rank-sum tests across 9 to 11 patients were used for statistical comparisons of TCR diversity between tumor TRM and non-TRM populations. TCRdb redid the processing of the public reads, applying fastp at Q25 and MiXCR, and retained in-frame beta chains. Rows matching on CDR3 protein sequence are summarized as one entry with the most common DNA and genes. V and J calls and clone size were set by TCRdb, not the authors. This sample has about 190 distinct CDR3 sequences in its table, and roughly 10% of those were observed once. Approximately 39% of the sample goes to the ten largest clones.

The CDR3 runs 13 amino acids, cysteine and phenylalanine included. This entry keeps only the CDR3 DNA: 39 bases, framed from base 1. CDR1 and CDR2 were assigned from the germline V gene (reference sequence) as SGHKS and YYEKEE. Using a BD FACSAria-II, CD8+ T cells were sorted according to CD103 expression straight into ice-cold TRIzol LS reagent. Freshly resected lung tumor tissue was obtained at surgical resection. After Fc receptor blocking, the fresh cells were stained for CD45, CD4, CD3, CD8A and CD103, and DAPI served for live/dead discrimination. A miRNeasy kit was used to purify total RNA from the sorted CD103+ and CD103- CD8+ T cells. Sorting of tumor-infiltrating CD8+ cytotoxic T cells by CD103 expression was used to split tissue-resident memory (TRM) cells from non-TRM cells. Donors were patients with treatment-naive lung cancer. Patients with respiratory malignancies who were newly diagnosed and untreated were recruited prospectively after referral.

The rearranged chain carries TRBV5-5 and TRBJ2-1, with the D segment identity uncertain. The clonotype was recovered from a human donor with treatment-naive lung cancer (subtype not recorded). Sequencing used CD103- CD8+ T cells from lung tumor tissue. The cell subset or site label for this specimen denotes: non-TRM CD8+ CTLs. The DNA reads TGTGCCAGCAGCAACGACATGACACCTGGGTGGATCTTC. It translates as CASSNDMTPGWIF.